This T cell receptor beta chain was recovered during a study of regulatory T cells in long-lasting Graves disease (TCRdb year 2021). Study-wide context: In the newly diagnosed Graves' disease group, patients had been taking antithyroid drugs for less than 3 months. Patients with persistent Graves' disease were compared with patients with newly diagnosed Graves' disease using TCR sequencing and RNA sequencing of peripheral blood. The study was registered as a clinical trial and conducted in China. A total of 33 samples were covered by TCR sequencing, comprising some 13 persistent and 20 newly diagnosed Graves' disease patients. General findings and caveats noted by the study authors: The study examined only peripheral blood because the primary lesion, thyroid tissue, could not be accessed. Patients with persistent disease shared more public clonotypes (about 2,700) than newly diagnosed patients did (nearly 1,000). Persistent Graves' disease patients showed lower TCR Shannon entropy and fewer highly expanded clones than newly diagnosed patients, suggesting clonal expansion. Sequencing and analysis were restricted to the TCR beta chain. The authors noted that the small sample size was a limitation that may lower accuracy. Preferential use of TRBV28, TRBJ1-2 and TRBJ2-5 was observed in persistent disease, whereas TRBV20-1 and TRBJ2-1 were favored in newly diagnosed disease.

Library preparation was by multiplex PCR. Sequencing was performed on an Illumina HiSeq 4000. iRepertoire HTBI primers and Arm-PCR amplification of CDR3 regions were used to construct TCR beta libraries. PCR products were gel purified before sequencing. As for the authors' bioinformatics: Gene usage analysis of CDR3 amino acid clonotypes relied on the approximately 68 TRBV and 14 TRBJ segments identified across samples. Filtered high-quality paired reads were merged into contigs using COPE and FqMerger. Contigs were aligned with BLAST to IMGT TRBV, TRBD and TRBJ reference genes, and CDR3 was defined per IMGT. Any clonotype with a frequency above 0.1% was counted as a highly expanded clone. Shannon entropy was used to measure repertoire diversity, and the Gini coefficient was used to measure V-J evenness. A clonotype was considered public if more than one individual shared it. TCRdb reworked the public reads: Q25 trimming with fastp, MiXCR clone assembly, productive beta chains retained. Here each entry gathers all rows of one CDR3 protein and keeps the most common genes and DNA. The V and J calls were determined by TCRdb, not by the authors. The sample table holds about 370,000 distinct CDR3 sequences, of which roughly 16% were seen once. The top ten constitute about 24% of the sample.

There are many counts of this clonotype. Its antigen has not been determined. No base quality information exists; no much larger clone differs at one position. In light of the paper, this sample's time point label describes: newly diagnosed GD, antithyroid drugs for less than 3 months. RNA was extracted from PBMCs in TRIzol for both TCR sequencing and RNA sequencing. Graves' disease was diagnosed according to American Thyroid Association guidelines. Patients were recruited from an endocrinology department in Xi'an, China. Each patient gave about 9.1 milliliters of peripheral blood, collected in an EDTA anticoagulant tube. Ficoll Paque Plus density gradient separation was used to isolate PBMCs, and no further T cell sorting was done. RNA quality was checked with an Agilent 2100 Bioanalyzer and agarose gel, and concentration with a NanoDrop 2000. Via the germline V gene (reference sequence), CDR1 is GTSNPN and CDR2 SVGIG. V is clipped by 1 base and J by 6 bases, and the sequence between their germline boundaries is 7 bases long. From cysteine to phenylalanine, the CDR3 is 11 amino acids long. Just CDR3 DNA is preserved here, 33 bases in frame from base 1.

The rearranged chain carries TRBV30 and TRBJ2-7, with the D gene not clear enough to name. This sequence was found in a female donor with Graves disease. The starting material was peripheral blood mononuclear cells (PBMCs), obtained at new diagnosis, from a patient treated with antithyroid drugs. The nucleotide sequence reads TGTGCCTGGAGTGGAAGAACCGAGCAGTACTTC. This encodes CAWSGRTEQYF.